Each of the 9 T cell receptor beta chains below was sequenced from the same sample in a study of blood T cell repertoires in COVID-19. Sequencing used immunoSEQ multiplex PCR; TCRdb keeps in-frame clones, though not all of them. The sample shows about 200,000 clones, about nine tenths of them seen only once. The specimen sequenced was peripheral blood. The receptors come from a man aged 40-50 years with acute or convalescent COVID-19.

The gene calls are TRBV11-2 and TRBJ1-2, with TRBD1 matching over 7 bases. This CDR3 region has 15 residues. Trimming cost V 5 bases and J 4 bases; bases outside gene matches: 10. Germline V gives CDR1 SGHAT, CDR2 FQNNGV. The DNA for the CDR3 is TGTGCCAGCAGCCCTAAGGGACAGTTTAGCTATGGCTACACCTTC. It translates to CASSPKGQFSYGYTF.

The chain uses TRBV25-1 and TRBJ1-2; TRBD1 matches at 9 bases. The length of the CDR3 is 17 residues. Germline-derived CDR1 and CDR2 are MGHDK and SYGVNS. V lost 6 bases to trimming and J lost 6 bases; unmatched junction nucleotides: 17. This CDR3 is CASRSGTGPLNVDGYTF. In nucleotides, the CDR3 is TGTGCCAGCAGGTCCGGGACAGGGCCACTTAACGTGGATGGCTACACCTTC.

This chain joins TRBV19 and TRBJ1-1; D may be TRBD1 (6 bases). Trimming removed 5 bases at V and 6 bases at J, with 10 bases between. The CDR3 is 12 residues long. CDR1 is LNHDA and CDR2 is SQIVND in the germline V gene (reference sequence). Here the CDR3 DNA reads TGTGCCAGTAGTCAAGGGGGTCCTGAAGCTTTCTTT. Its translation: CASSQGGPEAFF.

The J gene is TRBJ2-4, the V gene TRBV5-8; D possibly corresponds to TRBD1 (6 bases). Germline CDR1 SGHTS, CDR2 YDEGEE. CDR3 size: 15 residues. Trimming took off 0 bases at V and 4 bases at J, with 11 bases between the two ends. The CDR3 protein is CASSLAGDGKNIQYF. CDR3 coding DNA: TGTGCCAGCAGCTTGGCAGGGGACGGTAAAAACATTCAGTACTTC.

This clone was seen only once. The V gene is TRBV27, the J gene TRBJ2-5; D not resolved. Germline V gives CDR1 MNHEY, CDR2 SMNVEV (reference sequence). The CDR3 is 11 residues long. V lost 4 bases and J lost 2, with 2 bases in between. The CDR3 spells CASSSQETQYF. Here the CDR3 DNA reads TGTGCCAGCAGTTCACAAGAGACCCAGTACTTC.

This clone was recorded once. The V gene is TRBV5-1, the J gene TRBJ2-1; tentatively, D is TRBD1 (6 bases). The CDR3 is 16 amino acids. V was cut by 3 bases and J by 0 bases, with 13 bases left in between. Germline CDR1 is SGHRS and CDR2 is YFSETQ. CDR3 coding DNA: TGCGCCAGCAGCTCCCGATCAGGGGCCTCCTACAATGAGCAGTTCTTC. This gives the protein CASSSRSGASYNEQFF.

The chain joins TRBV25-1 to TRBJ2-5, with TRBD2 as a possible D gene (6 bases). CDR3 length equals 12 residues. V lost 4 bases and J lost 4, with 7 bases in between. Germline V gives CDR1 MGHDK, CDR2 SYGVNS. The CDR3, as DNA: TGTGCCAGCAGTGGACTAGGAGAGACCCAGTACTTC. It encodes CASSGLGETQYF.

V is TRBV20-1 and J is TRBJ1-1, with D perhaps TRBD1 (5 bases). The CDR3 has 11 amino acids. Germline CDR1 reads DFQATT; CDR2 reads SNEGSKA (reference sequence). V lost 3 bases and J lost 4, with 6 bases in between. The CDR3 loop is CSARQGTEAFF. DNA for the CDR3: TGCAGTGCTAGGCAGGGCACTGAAGCTTTCTTT.

The chain links TRBV27 to TRBJ2-1; TRBD1 matches 8 bases. From germline, CDR1 is MNHEY and CDR2 SMNVEV (reference sequence). This CDR3 has 16 amino acids. V lost 3 bases and J lost 7; bases outside the gene matches: 11. CDR3 in amino acids: CASSFLGQGMGNEQFF. The CDR3 DNA is TGTGCCAGCAGTTTCCTCGGACAGGGAATGGGTAATGAGCAGTTCTTC.